Described below is a single T cell receptor (beta chain) sequence and its context. The data belong to a study of T cell clonotyping in hematopoietic cell transplantation. The germline V gene encodes CDR1 SGHAT and CDR2 FQDESV (reference sequence). Germline trimming cut 5 bases from V and 5 bases from J; bases unmatched to any gene: 6. The CDR3 runs to 13 residues. Data came from immunoSEQ multiplex PCR; TCRdb stores just in-frame clones and leaves some out. The data hold about 18,000 clones, with 85% to 95% observed a single time. The sample comprised peripheral blood mononuclear cells. The source of this sequence is a man aged 35 to 55 in good health. Some clones in this sample may be carry-over from other donors' samples. The J gene is TRBJ2-7, the V gene TRBV11-1; 7 bases are shared with TRBD2. The CDR3 region has the DNA TGTGCCAGCAGCCAACTAGCGATCCACGAGCAGTACTTC. Translated, it gives CASSQLAIHEQYF.